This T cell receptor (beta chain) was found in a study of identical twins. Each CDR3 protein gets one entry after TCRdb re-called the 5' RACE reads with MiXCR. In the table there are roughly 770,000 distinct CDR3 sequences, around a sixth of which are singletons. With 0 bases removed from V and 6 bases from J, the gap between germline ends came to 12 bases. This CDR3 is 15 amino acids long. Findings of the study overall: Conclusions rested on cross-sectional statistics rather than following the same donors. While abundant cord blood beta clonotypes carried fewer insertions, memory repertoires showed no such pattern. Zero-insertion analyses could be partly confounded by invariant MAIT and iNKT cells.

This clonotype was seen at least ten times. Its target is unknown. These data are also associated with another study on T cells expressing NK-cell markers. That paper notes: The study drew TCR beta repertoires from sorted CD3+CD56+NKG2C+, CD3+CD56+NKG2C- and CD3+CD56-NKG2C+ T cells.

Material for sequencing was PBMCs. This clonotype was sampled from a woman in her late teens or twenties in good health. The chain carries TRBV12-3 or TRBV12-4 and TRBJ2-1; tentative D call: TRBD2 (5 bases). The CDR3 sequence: CASSLASLLGNEQFF. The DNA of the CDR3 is TGTGCCAGCAGTTTAGCTTCACTACTAGGCAATGAGCAGTTCTTC.